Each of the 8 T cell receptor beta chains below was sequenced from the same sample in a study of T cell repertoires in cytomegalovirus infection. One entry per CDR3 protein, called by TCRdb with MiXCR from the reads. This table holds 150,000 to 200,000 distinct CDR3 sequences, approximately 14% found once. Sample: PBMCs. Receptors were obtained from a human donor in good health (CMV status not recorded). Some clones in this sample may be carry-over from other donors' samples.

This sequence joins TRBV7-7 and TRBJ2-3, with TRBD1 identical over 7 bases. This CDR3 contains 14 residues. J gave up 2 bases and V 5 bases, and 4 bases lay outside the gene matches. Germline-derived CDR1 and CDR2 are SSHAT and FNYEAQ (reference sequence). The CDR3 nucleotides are TGTGCCAGCAGCCAGGGACAGATCACAGATACGCAGTATTTT. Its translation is CASSQGQITDTQYF.

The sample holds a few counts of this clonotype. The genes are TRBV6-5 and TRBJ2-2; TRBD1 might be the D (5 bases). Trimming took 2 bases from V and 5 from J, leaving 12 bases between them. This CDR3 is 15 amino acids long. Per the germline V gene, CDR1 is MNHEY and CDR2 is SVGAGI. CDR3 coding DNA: TGTGCCAGCAGTTACCGGATCAGGGCGACCGGGGAGCTGTTTTTT. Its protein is CASSYRIRATGELFF.

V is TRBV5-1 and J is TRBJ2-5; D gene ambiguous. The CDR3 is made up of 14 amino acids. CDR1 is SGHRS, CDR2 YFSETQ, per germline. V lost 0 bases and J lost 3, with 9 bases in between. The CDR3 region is CASSLEGTKETQYF. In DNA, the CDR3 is TGCGCCAGCAGCTTGGAGGGCACGAAAGAGACCCAGTACTTC.

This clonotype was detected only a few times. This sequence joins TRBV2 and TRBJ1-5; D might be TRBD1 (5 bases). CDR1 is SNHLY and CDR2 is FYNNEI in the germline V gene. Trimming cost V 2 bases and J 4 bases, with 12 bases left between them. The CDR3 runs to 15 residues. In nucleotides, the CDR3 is TGTGCCAGCAGTGAACCCGGCAGGGAAAATCAGCCCCAGCATTTT. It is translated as CASSEPGRENQPQHF.

CDR3 in DNA: TGCAGTGGCCCCGACAGGGGCACCGGGGAGCTGTTTTTT. Its protein product is CSGPDRGTGELFF. The chain links TRBV20-1 to TRBJ2-2; 8 bases agree with TRBD1. The V gene's germline CDR1 is DFQATT and CDR2 SNEGSKA (reference sequence). The junction had 5 bases not matched to a gene; V was cut back by 7 bases and J by 4 bases. CDR3 length: 13 amino acids.

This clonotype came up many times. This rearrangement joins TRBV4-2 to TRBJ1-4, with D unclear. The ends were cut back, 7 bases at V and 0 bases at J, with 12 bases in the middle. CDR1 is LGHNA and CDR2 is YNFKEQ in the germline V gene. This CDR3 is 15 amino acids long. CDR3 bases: TGTGCCAGCACCCCGGGTGGCCCAACTAATGAAAAACTGTTTTTT. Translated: CASTPGGPTNEKLFF.

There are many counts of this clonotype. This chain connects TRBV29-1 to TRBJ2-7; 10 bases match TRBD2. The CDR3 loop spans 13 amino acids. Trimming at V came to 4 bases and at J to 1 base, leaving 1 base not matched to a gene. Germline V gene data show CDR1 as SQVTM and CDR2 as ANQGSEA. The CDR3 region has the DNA TGCAGCGTTGCTAGCGGGAGATCCTACGAGCAGTACTTC. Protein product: CSVASGRSYEQYF.

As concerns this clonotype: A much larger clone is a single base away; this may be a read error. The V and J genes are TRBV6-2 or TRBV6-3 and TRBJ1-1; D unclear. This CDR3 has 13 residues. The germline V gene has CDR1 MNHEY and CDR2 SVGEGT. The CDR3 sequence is CASVDILNNEAFF. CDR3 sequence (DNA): TGTGCCAGCGTCGACATACTGAACAATGAAGCTTTCTTT.